Described below is a single T cell receptor (beta chain) sequence and its context. Assay: immunoSEQ multiplex PCR; the TCRdb copy retains only in-frame clones and omits some. The data hold around 80,000 clones, with about 95% observed a single time. This sample stems from a study of control samples from healthy donors and cancer patients. The V and J ends lost 4 bases and 12 bases, in that order; junction bases with no gene match: 8. This CDR3 has 12 residues. The specimen sequenced was blood. The TCR originated in a woman in her 30s in good health. The V call is TRBV12-3 or TRBV12-4, the J call TRBJ1-1; 7 bases line up with TRBD1. CDR3 region: CASSWDDRATFF. Written as DNA, the CDR3 is TGTGCCAGCAGTTGGGACGACAGGGCGACTTTCTTT.